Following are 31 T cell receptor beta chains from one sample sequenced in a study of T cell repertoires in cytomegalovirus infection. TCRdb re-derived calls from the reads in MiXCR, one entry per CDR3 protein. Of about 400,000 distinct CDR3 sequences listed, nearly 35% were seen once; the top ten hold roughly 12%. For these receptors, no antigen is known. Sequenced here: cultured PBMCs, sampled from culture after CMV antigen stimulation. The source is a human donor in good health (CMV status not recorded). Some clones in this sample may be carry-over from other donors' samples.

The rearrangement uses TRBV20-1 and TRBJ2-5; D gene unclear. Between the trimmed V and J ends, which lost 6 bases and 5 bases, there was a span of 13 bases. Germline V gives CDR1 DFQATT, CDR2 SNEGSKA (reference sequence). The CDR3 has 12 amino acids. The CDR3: CSAIPGAETQYF. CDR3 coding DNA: TGCAGTGCAATCCCCGGAGCGGAGACCCAGTACTTC.

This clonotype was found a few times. The CDR3 DNA reads TGTGCCAGCAGCCGGTGGGCAGACAGGAGGGTCGCTGAAGCTTTCTTT. Protein product: CASSRWADRRVAEAFF. The V call is TRBV12-3 or TRBV12-4, the J call TRBJ1-1; D is possibly TRBD1 (6 bases). The CDR3 is 16 amino acids. V lost 6 bases and J 6 bases, leaving 23 bases between the germline ends.

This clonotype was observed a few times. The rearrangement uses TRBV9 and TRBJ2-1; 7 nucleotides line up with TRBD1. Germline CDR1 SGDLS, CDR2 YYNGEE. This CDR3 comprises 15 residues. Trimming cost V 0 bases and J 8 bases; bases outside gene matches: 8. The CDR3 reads CASSVGPRGSDEQFF. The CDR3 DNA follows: TGTGCCAGCAGCGTAGGCCCCAGGGGGTCAGATGAGCAGTTCTTC.

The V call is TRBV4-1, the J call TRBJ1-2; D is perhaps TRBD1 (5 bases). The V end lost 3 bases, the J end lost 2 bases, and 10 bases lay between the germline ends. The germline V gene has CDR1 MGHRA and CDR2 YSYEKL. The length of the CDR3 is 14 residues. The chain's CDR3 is CASSQRGENYGYTF. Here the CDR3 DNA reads TGCGCCAGCAGCCAGAGGGGCGAGAACTATGGCTACACCTTC.

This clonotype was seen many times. CDR3 residues: CASSLGQVGTEAFF. The CDR3, as DNA: TGTGCCAGCAGCCTGGGACAGGTCGGAACTGAAGCTTTCTTT. This chain joins TRBV7-6 and TRBJ1-1, with 8 bases matching TRBD1. This CDR3 is 14 amino acids long. Germline assignment: CDR1 SGHVS and CDR2 FNYEAQ. The J segment lost 5 bases and the V segment lost 5 bases, leaving 7 bases of the junction unmatched.

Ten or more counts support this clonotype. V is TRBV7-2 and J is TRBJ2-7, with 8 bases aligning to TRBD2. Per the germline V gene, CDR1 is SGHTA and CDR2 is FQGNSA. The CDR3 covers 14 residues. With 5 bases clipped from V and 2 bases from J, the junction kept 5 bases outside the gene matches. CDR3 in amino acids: CASSLSGMTYEQYV. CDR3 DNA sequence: TGTGCCAGCAGCCTTAGCGGGATGACCTACGAGCAGTACGTC.

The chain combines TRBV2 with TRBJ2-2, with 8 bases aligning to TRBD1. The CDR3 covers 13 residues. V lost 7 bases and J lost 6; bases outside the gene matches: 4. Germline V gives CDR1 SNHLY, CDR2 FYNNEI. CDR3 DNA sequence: TGTGCCAGCACCGGGACAGGTCCCGGGGAGCTGTTTTTT. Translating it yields CASTGTGPGELFF.

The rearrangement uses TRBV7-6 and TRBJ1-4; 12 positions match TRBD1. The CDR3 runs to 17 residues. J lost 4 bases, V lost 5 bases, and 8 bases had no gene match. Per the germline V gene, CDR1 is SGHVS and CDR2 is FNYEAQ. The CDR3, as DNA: TGTGCCAGCAGCCGGGACAGGGGGCCACCCTATAATGAAAAACTGTTTTTT. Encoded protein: CASSRDRGPPYNEKLFF.

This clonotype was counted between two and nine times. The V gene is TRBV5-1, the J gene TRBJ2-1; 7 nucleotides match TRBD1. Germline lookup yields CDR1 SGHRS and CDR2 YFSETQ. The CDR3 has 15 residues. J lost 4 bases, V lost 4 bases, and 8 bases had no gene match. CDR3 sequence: CASSTQGHEYNEQFF. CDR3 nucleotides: TGCGCCAGCAGCACACAGGGGCATGAATACAATGAGCAGTTCTTC. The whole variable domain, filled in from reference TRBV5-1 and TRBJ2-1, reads KAGVTQTPRYLIKTRGQQVTLSCSPISGHRSVSWYQQTPGQGLQFLFEYFSETQRNKGNFPGRFSGRQFSNSRSEMNVSTLELGDSALYLCASSTQGHEYNEQFFGPGTRLTVL.

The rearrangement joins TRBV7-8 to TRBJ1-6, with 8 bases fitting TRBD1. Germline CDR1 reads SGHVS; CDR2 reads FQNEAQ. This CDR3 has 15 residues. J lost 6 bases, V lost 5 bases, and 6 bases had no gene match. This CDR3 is CASSQGAGPNSPLHF. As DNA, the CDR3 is TGTGCCAGCAGCCAGGGGGCAGGGCCTAATTCACCCCTCCACTTT.

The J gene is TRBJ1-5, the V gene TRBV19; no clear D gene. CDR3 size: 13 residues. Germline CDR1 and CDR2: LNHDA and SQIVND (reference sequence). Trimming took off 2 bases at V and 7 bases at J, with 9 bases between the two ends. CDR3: CASSIQEGQPQHF. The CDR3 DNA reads TGTGCCAGTAGTATACAGGAGGGACAGCCCCAGCATTTT.

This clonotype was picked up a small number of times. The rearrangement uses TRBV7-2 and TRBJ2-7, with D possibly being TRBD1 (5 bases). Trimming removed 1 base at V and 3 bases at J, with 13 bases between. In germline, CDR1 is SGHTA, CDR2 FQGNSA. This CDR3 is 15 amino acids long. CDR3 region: CASSLGPEGVYEQYF. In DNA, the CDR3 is TGTGCCAGCAGCTTAGGCCCTGAAGGGGTCTACGAGCAGTACTTC.

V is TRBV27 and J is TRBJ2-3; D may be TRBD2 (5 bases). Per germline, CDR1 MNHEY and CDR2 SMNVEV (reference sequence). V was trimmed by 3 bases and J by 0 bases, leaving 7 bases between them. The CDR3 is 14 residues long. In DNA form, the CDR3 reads TGTGCCAGCAGTTTTAGCGTGAGCACAGATACGCAGTATTTT. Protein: CASSFSVSTDTQYF.

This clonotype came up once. In DNA form, the CDR3 reads TGTGCCAGCAGCGTTATAGCGGGCCTGGAGACCCAGTACTTC. This sequence encodes CASSVIAGLETQYF. The chain joins TRBV5-6 to TRBJ2-5, with TRBD2 identical over 7 bases. V shed 4 bases and J 5 bases; nucleotides not matched to a gene: 8. This CDR3 is 14 amino acids long. Per germline, CDR1 SGHDT and CDR2 YYEEEE. The full variable domain, its missing parts supplied by reference TRBV5-6 and TRBJ2-5, is DAGVTQSPTHLIKTRGQQVTLRCSPKSGHDTVSWYQQALGQGPQFIFQYYEEEERQRGNFPDRFSGHQFPNYSSELNVNALLLGDSALYLCASSVIAGLETQYFGPGTRLLVL.

CDR3 DNA sequence: TGTGCCAGTAGCGTTCGCACGGGAGGGAACAATGAGCAGTTCTTC. Protein: CASSVRTGGNNEQFF. The V call is TRBV19, the J call TRBJ2-1; TRBD2 matches at 8 bases. This CDR3 is built from 15 residues. The V gene's germline CDR1 is LNHDA and CDR2 SQIVND (reference sequence). V shed 6 bases, J shed 5 bases, and the junction held 9 bases outside the gene matches.

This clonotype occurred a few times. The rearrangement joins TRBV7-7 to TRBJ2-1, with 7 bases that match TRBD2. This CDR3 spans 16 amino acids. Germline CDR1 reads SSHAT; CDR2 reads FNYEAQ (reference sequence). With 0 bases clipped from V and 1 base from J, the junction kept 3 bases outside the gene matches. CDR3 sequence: CASSLAVAGSYNEQFF. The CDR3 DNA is TGTGCCAGCAGCTTAGCAGTAGCGGGTTCCTACAATGAGCAGTTCTTC.

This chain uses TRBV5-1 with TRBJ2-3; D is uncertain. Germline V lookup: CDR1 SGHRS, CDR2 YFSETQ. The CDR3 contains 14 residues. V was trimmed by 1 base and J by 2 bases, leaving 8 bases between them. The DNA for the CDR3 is TGCGCCAGCAGCTTGTCTCAAATCACAGATACGCAGTATTTT. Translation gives CASSLSQITDTQYF.

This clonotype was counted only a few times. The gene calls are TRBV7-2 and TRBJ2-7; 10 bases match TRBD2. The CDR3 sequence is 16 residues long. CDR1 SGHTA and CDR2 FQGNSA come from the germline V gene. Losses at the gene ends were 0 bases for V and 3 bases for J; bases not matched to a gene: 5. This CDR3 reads CASSLAPAGGLYEQYV. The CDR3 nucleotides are TGTGCCAGCAGCTTAGCCCCAGCGGGAGGGCTCTACGAGCAGTACGTC.

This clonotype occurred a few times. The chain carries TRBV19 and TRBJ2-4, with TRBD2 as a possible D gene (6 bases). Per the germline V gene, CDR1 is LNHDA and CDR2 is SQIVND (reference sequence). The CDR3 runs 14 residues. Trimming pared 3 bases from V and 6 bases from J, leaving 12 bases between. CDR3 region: CASSIAVGGNIQYF. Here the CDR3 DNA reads TGTGCCAGTAGTATCGCTGTCGGGGGAAACATTCAGTACTTC.

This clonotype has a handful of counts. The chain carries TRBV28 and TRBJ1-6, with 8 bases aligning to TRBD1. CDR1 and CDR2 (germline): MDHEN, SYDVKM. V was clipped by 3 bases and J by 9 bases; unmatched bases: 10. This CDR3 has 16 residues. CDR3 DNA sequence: TGTGCCAGCAGTTTCCCACTCGGACAGGGTTTTTCACCCCTCCACTTT. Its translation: CASSFPLGQGFSPLHF.

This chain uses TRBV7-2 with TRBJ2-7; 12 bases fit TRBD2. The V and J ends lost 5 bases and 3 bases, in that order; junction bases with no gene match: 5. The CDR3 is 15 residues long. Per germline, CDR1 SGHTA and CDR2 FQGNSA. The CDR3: CASSETSGGFYEQYF. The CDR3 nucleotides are TGTGCCAGCAGCGAGACTAGCGGGGGTTTCTACGAGCAGTACTTC.

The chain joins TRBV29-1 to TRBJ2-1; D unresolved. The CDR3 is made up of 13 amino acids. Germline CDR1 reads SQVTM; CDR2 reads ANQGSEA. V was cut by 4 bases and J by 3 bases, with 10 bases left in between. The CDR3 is CSVGVEIYNEQFF. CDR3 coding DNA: TGCAGCGTTGGGGTGGAAATCTACAATGAGCAGTTCTTC.

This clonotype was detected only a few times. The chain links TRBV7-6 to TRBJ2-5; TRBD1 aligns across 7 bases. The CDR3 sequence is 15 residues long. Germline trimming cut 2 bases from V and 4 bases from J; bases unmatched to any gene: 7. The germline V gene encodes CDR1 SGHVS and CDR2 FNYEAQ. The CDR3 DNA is TGTGCCAGCAGCTTAAATCAGGGGGTAACAGAGACCCAGTACTTC. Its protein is CASSLNQGVTETQYF.

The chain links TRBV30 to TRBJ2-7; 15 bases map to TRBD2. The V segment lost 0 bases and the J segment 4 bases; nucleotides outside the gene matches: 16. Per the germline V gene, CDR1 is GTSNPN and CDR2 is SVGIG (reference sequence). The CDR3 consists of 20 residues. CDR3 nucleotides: TGTGCCTGGAGTGTACCCTTTGGACTAGCGGGAGGGCTCCATCCGTACGAGCAGTACTTC. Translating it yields CAWSVPFGLAGGLHPYEQYF.

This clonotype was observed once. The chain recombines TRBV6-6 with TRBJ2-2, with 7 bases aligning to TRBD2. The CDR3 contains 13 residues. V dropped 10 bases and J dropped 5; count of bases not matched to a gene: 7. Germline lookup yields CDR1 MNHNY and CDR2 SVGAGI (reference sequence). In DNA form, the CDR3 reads TGTGCCAACAGCAGGCGGGAGACCGGGGAGCTGTTTTTT. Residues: CANSRRETGELFF.

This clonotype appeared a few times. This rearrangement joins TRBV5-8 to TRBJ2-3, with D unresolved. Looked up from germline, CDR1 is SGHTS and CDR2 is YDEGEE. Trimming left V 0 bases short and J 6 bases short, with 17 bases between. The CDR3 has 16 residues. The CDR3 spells CASSLVPQAARDTQYF. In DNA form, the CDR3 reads TGTGCCAGCAGCTTGGTGCCCCAGGCGGCTCGGGATACGCAGTATTTT.

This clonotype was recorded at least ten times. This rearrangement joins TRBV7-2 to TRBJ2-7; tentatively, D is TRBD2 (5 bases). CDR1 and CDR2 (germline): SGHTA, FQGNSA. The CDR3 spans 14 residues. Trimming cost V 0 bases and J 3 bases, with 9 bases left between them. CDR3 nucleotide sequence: TGTGCCAGCAGCTTAGCGGGAGAGCTCTACGAGCAGTACGTC. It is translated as CASSLAGELYEQYV.

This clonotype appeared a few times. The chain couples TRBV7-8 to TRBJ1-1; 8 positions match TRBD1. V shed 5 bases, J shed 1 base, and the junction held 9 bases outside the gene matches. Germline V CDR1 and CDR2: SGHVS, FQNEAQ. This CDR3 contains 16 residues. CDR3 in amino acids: CASSQEQGEGNTEAFF. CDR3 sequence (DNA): TGTGCCAGCAGCCAGGAACAGGGGGAAGGGAACACTGAAGCTTTCTTT.

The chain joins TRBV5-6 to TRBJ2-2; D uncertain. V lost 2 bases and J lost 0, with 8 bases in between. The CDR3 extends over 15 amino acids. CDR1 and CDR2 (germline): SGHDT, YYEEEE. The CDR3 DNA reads TGTGCCAGCAGCTTCTTTAGCCCGAACACCGGGGAGCTGTTTTTT. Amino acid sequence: CASSFFSPNTGELFF.

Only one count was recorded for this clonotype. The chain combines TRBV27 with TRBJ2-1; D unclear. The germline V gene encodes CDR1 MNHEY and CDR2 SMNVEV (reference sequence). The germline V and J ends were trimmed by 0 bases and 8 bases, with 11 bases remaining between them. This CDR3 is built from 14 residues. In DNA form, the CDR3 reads TGTGCCAGCAGTTTATCCCCCCAGGCATATGAGCAGTTCTTC. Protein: CASSLSPQAYEQFF.

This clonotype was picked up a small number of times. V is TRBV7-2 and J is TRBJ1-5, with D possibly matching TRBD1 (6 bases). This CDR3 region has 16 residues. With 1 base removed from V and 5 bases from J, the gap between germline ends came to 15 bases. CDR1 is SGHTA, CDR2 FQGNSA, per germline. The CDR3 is CASSLEYRQDDQPQHF. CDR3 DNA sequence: TGTGCCAGCAGCTTAGAATACAGACAGGATGATCAGCCCCAGCATTTT.